The 14 T cell receptor beta chains listed next were all sequenced from one sample in a study of CD8 T cells in Susac syndrome (dated by TCRdb to about 2019). Libraries were made using the immunoSEQ multiplex PCR assay. RNA was extracted using the RNeasy kit, and roughly 0.5 to 1 microgram was reverse transcribed with random hexamers. The public reads were quality trimmed at Q25 with fastp and then assembled into clones with MiXCR by TCRdb, keeping productive beta chains. Every entry covers one CDR3 protein and lists the most common genes and DNA from its rows. In this sample the table shows 100,000 to 150,000 distinct CDR3 sequences, around 94% of which occur a single time. Clones ranked in the top ten supply 0.065% to 0.09% of the sample. Source material: CD4+ T cells from PBMCs. Every receptor here comes from a human donor in good health.

The chain carries TRBV6-2 or TRBV6-3 and TRBJ1-5; tentatively, D is TRBD1 (5 bases). The CDR3 is 14 residues long. CDR1 MNHEY and CDR2 SVGEGT come from the germline V gene. V dropped 8 bases and J dropped 2 bases, with 13 bases sitting between them. This CDR3 is CASGLRDRNQPQHF. In DNA form, the CDR3 reads TGTGCCAGCGGGCTACGGGACCGCAATCAGCCCCAGCATTTT.

The V and J genes are TRBV29-1 and TRBJ2-5, with 14 bases fitting TRBD2. V was pared by 5 bases and J by 3 bases, with 5 bases of the junction left unmatched. Germline lookup yields CDR1 SQVTM and CDR2 ANQGSEA. The length of the CDR3 is 15 residues. The CDR3 protein is CSVRGTSGSEETQYF. The CDR3, as DNA: TGCAGCGTTCGGGGGACTAGCGGGAGTGAAGAGACCCAGTACTTC. Using reference TRBV29-1 and TRBJ2-5 for the parts outside the CDR3, the full variable domain is SAVISQKPSRDICQRGTSLTIQCQVDSQVTMMFWYRQQPGQSLTLIATANQGSEATYESGFVIDKFPISRPNLTFSTLTVSNMSPEDSSIYLCSVRGTSGSEETQYFGPGTRLLVL.

This chain links TRBV5-8 with TRBJ2-7, with a weak D call TRBD1 (6 bases). Germline V lookup: CDR1 SGHTS, CDR2 YDEGEE. The CDR3 sequence is 13 residues long. Trimming shortened V by 4 bases and J by 3 bases, and 11 bases separated the two germline ends. Here the CDR3 reads CASSLTGSYEQYF. CDR3 coding DNA: TGTGCCAGCAGCCTCACAGGGAGCTACGAGCAGTACTTC.

CDR3 bases: TGCAGCGCCCCTGCAGGACAGAACACAGATACGCAGTATTTT. Translation gives CSAPAGQNTDTQYF. V usage is TRBV29-1 and J usage is TRBJ2-3; a possible D gene is TRBD1 (6 bases). Between the trimmed V and J ends, which lost 7 bases and 2 bases, there was a span of 16 bases. From germline, CDR1 is SQVTM and CDR2 ANQGSEA. The CDR3 consists of 14 residues.

The chain links TRBV6-5 to TRBJ1-5, with 7 nucleotides matching TRBD1. Germline assignment: CDR1 MNHEY and CDR2 SVGAGI. This CDR3 has 15 residues. V lost 6 bases, J lost 2 bases, and 7 bases stayed unmatched. The CDR3 region is CASRPTGWGNQPQHF. CDR3 DNA sequence: TGTGCCAGCAGACCGACAGGGTGGGGCAATCAGCCCCAGCATTTT.

V gene TRBV30 combines with J gene TRBJ1-2; D remains ambiguous. With 3 bases removed from V and 1 base from J, the gap between germline ends came to 6 bases. The germline CDR1 and CDR2 sequences are GTSNPN and SVGIG (reference sequence). CDR3 size: 12 residues. CDR3 sequence reads: CAWSEDNYGYTF. CDR3 bases: TGTGCCTGGAGCGAGGATAACTATGGCTACACCTTC. The complete variable domain, with remaining parts taken from reference TRBV30 and TRBJ1-2, reads SQTIHQWPATLVQPVGSPLSLECTVEGTSNPNLYWYRQAAGRGLQLLFYSVGIGQISSEVPQNLSASRPQDRQFILSSKKLLLSDSGFYLCAWSEDNYGYTFGSGTRLTVV.

The V call is TRBV6-5, the J call TRBJ2-5, with D unclear. V was trimmed by 6 bases and J by 5 bases, leaving 16 bases between them. In germline, CDR1 is MNHEY, CDR2 SVGAGI. There are 14 residues in the CDR3. The DNA of the CDR3 is TGTGCCAGCAGGATTAACTGGCCAGGCGAGACCCAGTACTTC. Its protein product is CASRINWPGETQYF.

This clonotype was seen a handful of times. The DNA of the CDR3 is TGTGCCAGCAGCCAGACAGACTATGGCTACACCTTC. Translating it yields CASSQTDYGYTF. The V gene is TRBV7-8, the J gene TRBJ1-2; D perhaps matches TRBD1 (5 bases). This CDR3 is built from 12 residues. V lost 5 bases to trimming and J lost 3 bases, with 7 bases between them. CDR1 and CDR2 (germline): SGHVS, FQNEAQ.

The rearrangement joins TRBV29-1 to TRBJ2-7; TRBD1 aligns across 7 bases. The germline CDR1 and CDR2 sequences are SQVTM and ANQGSEA. V shed 4 bases and J 6 bases; nucleotides not matched to a gene: 12. This CDR3 is built from 14 residues. The CDR3 DNA reads TGCAGCGTTGGCCCGCGGACAGGCGTGGGCGAGCAGTACTTC. As protein: CSVGPRTGVGEQYF.

This rearrangement joins TRBV29-1 to TRBJ2-7; 9 bases are shared with TRBD1. This CDR3 has 13 residues. V was pared by 6 bases and J by 9 bases, with 12 bases of the junction left unmatched. Germline V lookup: CDR1 SQVTM, CDR2 ANQGSEA. This chain's CDR3 is CSVNRDRASGQYF. The CDR3 region has the DNA TGCAGCGTCAACCGGGACAGGGCTTCGGGGCAGTACTTC.

The chain links TRBV20-1 to TRBJ2-1; 10 bases fit TRBD2. There are 14 residues in the CDR3. Germline V gene sequence: CDR1 DFQATT, CDR2 SNEGSKA (reference sequence). V gave up 2 bases and J gave up 6 bases; unmatched junction bases: 4. The CDR3 coding sequence is TGCAGTGCTAGACCTAGCGGGAGCATCAATGAGCAGTTCTTC. This gives the protein CSARPSGSINEQFF.

The chain carries TRBV2 and TRBJ2-1; D gene ambiguous. This CDR3 region has 10 residues. Germline CDR1 reads SNHLY; CDR2 reads FYNNEI. V was cut by 4 bases and J by 9 bases, with 4 bases left in between. In nucleotides, the CDR3 is TGTGCCAGCAGTGTTATTGAGCAGTTCTTC. Residues: CASSVIEQFF.

The CDR3: CASSSGRDQPQHF. The DNA of the CDR3 is TGTGCCAGCAGCTCCGGCAGAGATCAGCCCCAGCATTTT. V gene TRBV13 combines with J gene TRBJ1-5; the D is unclear. Deletions cut 4 bases from V and 5 bases from J, with 9 bases between. The CDR3 loop spans 13 amino acids. Germline V CDR1 and CDR2: PRHDT, FYEKMQ (reference sequence).

The gene calls are TRBV6-2 or TRBV6-3 and TRBJ1-1; D is uncertain. Trimming pared 4 bases from V and 5 bases from J, leaving 11 bases between. The CDR3 has 13 residues. Germline loops: CDR1 MNHEY, CDR2 SVGEGT. The CDR3 loop is CASSFVPGTEAFF. Here the CDR3 DNA reads TGTGCCAGCAGTTTTGTTCCAGGAACTGAAGCTTTCTTT.